The clone carrying this T cell receptor beta chain was counted a single time. Next came a second PCR, run for about 6 to 11 cycles, which used a sample-barcoded 5' primer along with a J-beta primer mix. TCRdb reprocessed the 5' RACE reads with MiXCR, giving one entry per CDR3 protein. The table lists some 900,000 distinct CDR3 sequences, around 48% of them singletons, with around an eighth in the top ten. This sample stems from a study of blood T cells in healthy people across ages. Roughly 10 milliliters was the volume of peripheral blood drawn from each donor. The specimen was blood. The clonotype comes from a man in his thirties or forties in good health.

CDR3 nucleotide sequence: TGTGCCACCGGGACCCCGCGAGGTGAAGCTTTCTTT. It yields the protein CATGTPRGEAFF. The gene calls are TRBV11-2 and TRBJ1-1; possible D gene TRBD1, 5 bases. The length of the CDR3 is 12 residues. Trimming removed 10 bases at V and 7 bases at J, with 16 bases between. Germline loops: CDR1 SGHAT, CDR2 FQNNGV.